A single sample is the source of the 9 T cell receptor beta chains below, sequenced in a study of cytomegalovirus exposure and HLA in healthy donors. PCR involved 60 Vbeta and 13 Jbeta primers. Produced via immunoSEQ multiplex PCR; TCRdb's table is partial and in-frame only. This table holds a few hundred thousand clones, 75% to 80% found once. The sequenced material came from PBMCs. These receptors came from a man between 18 and 35 years old in good health and CMV-seronegative.

This clone was seen a single time. The V gene is TRBV10-3, the J gene TRBJ1-4; D call uncertain. The CDR3 covers 16 residues. Germline CDR1 ENHRY, CDR2 SYGVKD. The V end lost 3 bases, the J end lost 0 bases, and 11 bases lay between the germline ends. CDR3 sequence reads: CAISEAPPATNEKLFF. In DNA, the CDR3 is TGTGCCATCAGTGAAGCTCCTCCCGCAACTAATGAAAAACTGTTTTTT.

This clone was counted once. The CDR3 sequence: CASSLGLEGAEAFF. DNA of the CDR3: TGTGCCAGCAGCCTCGGTTTGGAGGGCGCTGAAGCTTTCTTT. V usage is TRBV2 and J usage is TRBJ1-1; D uncertain. Per germline, CDR1 SNHLY and CDR2 FYNNEI. The CDR3 consists of 14 residues. V lost 6 bases and J 6 bases, leaving 17 bases between the germline ends.

This clone has just a few counts. The chain uses TRBV28 and TRBJ1-6, with D possibly matching TRBD1 (5 bases). V dropped 5 bases and J dropped 0 bases, with 11 bases sitting between them. There are 16 residues in the CDR3. Germline V gene sequence: CDR1 MDHEN, CDR2 SYDVKM. For the CDR3, the DNA is TGTGCCAGCAGTCCACAGGAAGGCTCCTATAATTCACCCCTCCACTTT. Amino acids: CASSPQEGSYNSPLHF.

The V gene is TRBV19, the J gene TRBJ2-5, with 10 bases that match TRBD2. The length of the CDR3 is 15 residues. V shed 7 bases, J shed 1 base, and the junction held 6 bases outside the gene matches. CDR1 and CDR2 (germline): LNHDA, SQIVND (reference sequence). CDR3 DNA sequence: TGTGCCAGTACCCAAACTAGCGGGGTCCAAGAGACCCAGTACTTC. Residues: CASTQTSGVQETQYF.

This clone was counted only a few times. This chain joins TRBV4-1 and TRBJ2-7; tentatively, D is TRBD1 (5 bases). Germline V gives CDR1 MGHRA, CDR2 YSYEKL. The CDR3 loop spans 15 amino acids. The V end lost 0 bases, the J end lost 4 bases, and 13 bases lay between the germline ends. The CDR3 loop reads CASSQDKGKTYEQYF. CDR3 sequence (DNA): TGCGCCAGCAGCCAAGATAAGGGGAAAACTTACGAGCAGTACTTC.

The CDR3 region is CASSLGQGLNQPQHF. DNA for the CDR3: TGTGCCAGCAGCTTGGGACAGGGGCTCAATCAGCCCCAGCATTTT. The V gene is TRBV7-2, the J gene TRBJ1-5; 10 bases align to TRBD1. CDR1 and CDR2 from the germline V gene are SGHTA and FQGNSA. V trimming: 3 bases; J trimming: 3 bases; junction bases outside the gene matches: 2. The CDR3 spans 15 residues. The variable domain in full, with the rest retrieved from reference TRBV7-2 and TRBJ1-5, is GAGVSQSPSNKVTEKGKDVELRCDPISGHTALYWYRQSLGQGLEFLIYFQGNSAPDKSGLPSDRFSAERTGGSVSTLTIQRTQQEDSAVYLCASSLGQGLNQPQHFGDGTRLSIL.

This sequence joins TRBV28 and TRBJ1-2, with a tentative D call TRBD1 (5 bases). The CDR3 runs 12 residues. Germline values: CDR1 MDHEN, CDR2 SYDVKM. Trimming took off 2 bases at V and 9 bases at J, with 10 bases between the two ends. The CDR3 nucleotides are TGTGCCAGCAGTTTACAGGGAGGCAGCTACACCTTC. Its translation: CASSLQGGSYTF.

V is TRBV30 and J is TRBJ1-5; 7 bases match TRBD1. The germline CDR1 and CDR2 sequences are GTSNPN and SVGIG (reference sequence). The J segment lost 6 bases and the V segment lost 8 bases, leaving 10 bases of the junction unmatched. The CDR3 is made up of 13 amino acids. CDR3 nucleotide sequence: TGTGCCACGCAGACAGGGCTGGGTCAGCCCCAGCATTTT. It specifies CATQTGLGQPQHF. Full variable domain (rest looked up from reference TRBV30 and TRBJ1-5): SQTIHQWPATLVQPVGSPLSLECTVEGTSNPNLYWYRQAAGRGLQLLFYSVGIGQISSEVPQNLSASRPQDRQFILSSKKLLLSDSGFYLCATQTGLGQPQHFGDGTRLSIL.

The CDR3 coding sequence is TGTGCCTGGAGCCCCTCGGGGGACTATGGCTACACCTTC. Residues: CAWSPSGDYGYTF. V gene TRBV30 combines with J gene TRBJ1-2; TRBD1 might be the D (5 bases). The V end was cut by 3 bases, the J end by 3 bases, with 11 bases between. CDR1 is GTSNPN, CDR2 SVGIG, per germline (reference sequence). The CDR3 is 13 residues long.